This paragraph covers one T cell receptor (beta chain) sequence. Its antigen is undetermined. The sample is drawn from a study of T-cell memory formation after mild COVID-19. On the study more broadly: Among the donors, TCR clusters were largely specific to each donor. Study findings and constraints: Clones shrinking between day 15 and 85 showed a balanced CD4/CD8 split, and those that grew later tilted toward CD4+. The pre-infection memory compartment contained some responding clones, suggesting cross-reactive memory joined.

The CDR3 totals 13 residues. Trimming took 3 bases from V and 0 from J, leaving 5 bases between them. Employing constant-segment primers, 5'RACE generated TCR alpha and TCR beta cDNA libraries bearing sample barcodes and UMIs. TCRdb analysed the 5' RACE reads with MiXCR anew, one entry per CDR3 protein. The sample yields roughly 400,000 distinct CDR3 sequences, approximately 19% seen once. Sequencing input: PBMCs or a T cell subset sorted from them (not recorded which). The chain links TRBV12-3 or TRBV12-4 to TRBJ1-1; D ambiguous. This receptor was obtained from a man younger than 35 who had mild COVID-19 (a few samples of this study predate the infection). Cell type and time point are not known. DNA of the CDR3: TGTGCCAGCAGTTTTTGGCTGAACACTGAAGCTTTCTTT. Protein: CASSFWLNTEAFF.